The rows below give T cell receptor beta chains drawn from one sample of a study of monozygotic twins with inflammatory bowel disease. Reanalyzing the 5' RACE reads, TCRdb keeps one entry per CDR3 protein, without DNA. The sample totals around 97,000 distinct CDR3 sequences. The sequenced sample consisted of blood. The origin of the receptors is a human donor with ulcerative colitis or Crohn's disease, or a healthy co-twin of an affected twin (not recorded which). Each CDR3 is given with its conserved first and last residue.

V gene	J gene	CDR3 protein
TRBV4-3	TRBJ2-2	CASRPQGGGELFF
TRBV6-2/TRBV6-3	TRBJ2-3	CASSRLALQDRQYF
TRBV5-1	TRBJ1-1	CASSLGGGTEAFF
TRBV20-1	TRBJ2-5	CSATGGRETQYF
TRBV20-1	TRBJ2-7	CSARDFGDWEGSTYEQYF
TRBV7-9	TRBJ1-1	CASSEDRWFTEAFF
TRBV12-3/TRBV12-4	TRBJ1-1	CASSPYTEAFF
TRBV29-1	TRBJ1-1	CSVDPGGWTEAFF
TRBV19	TRBJ2-6	CASSPQAINAGANVLTF
TRBV27	TRBJ2-7	CASSLLDQHYEQYF
TRBV6-5	TRBJ2-1	CASSYSGTKTYNEQFF
TRBV6-1	TRBJ1-1	CASSVFTEAFF
TRBV5-1	TRBJ2-1	CASSLEAGVVGEQFF
TRBV6-1	TRBJ2-3	CASSTPGPTNTDTQYF
TRBV30	TRBJ2-3	CAWSVGQKDTQYF
TRBV18	TRBJ2-7	CASSPLSQRSSYEQYF
TRBV20-1	TRBJ2-1	CSAMGGYEQFF
TRBV5-4	TRBJ2-1	CASSGVPGGPRINEQFF
TRBV20-1	TRBJ1-2	CSAPTKGTGFYTF
TRBV10-3	TRBJ2-1	CAIRKGSEQFF
TRBV7-2	TRBJ2-7	CASSFDTIYEQYF
TRBV19	TRBJ1-1	CASSIGGVNTEAFF
TRBV4-3	TRBJ2-1	CASSTRLAGNNEQFF
TRBV15	TRBJ2-7	CATSRGTGSEQYF
TRBV12-3/TRBV12-4	TRBJ1-5	CASTNTGGNQPQHF
TRBV7-2	TRBJ2-1	CASSFTPLGGLEQFF
TRBV20-1	TRBJ2-7	CSARFQGNNEQYF
TRBV30	TRBJ2-3	CAWDKFFKWYF
TRBV9	TRBJ2-6	CASSISGTAGANVLTF
TRBV24-1	TRBJ2-6	CATSERSGANVLTF
TRBV30	TRBJ2-2	CAWRRGVGTGELFF
TRBV20-1	TRBJ2-7	CSAKKEYSNEQYF